The 19 T cell receptor beta chains below were found in one sample sequenced in a study of regulatory T cells in long-lasting Graves disease. Time point given: newly diagnosed GD, antithyroid drugs for less than 3 months. PBMC RNA served as the TCR library source. TCR beta libraries were built with iRepertoire HTBI primers and Arm-PCR of CDR3 regions. MiXCR, run by TCRdb on the multiplex PCR reads, gives a single entry per CDR3 protein. Of 540,000 or so distinct CDR3 sequences listed, roughly 13% are singletons. Separately, the same data were catalogued under a study of T cells in Graves' hyperthyroidism and ophthalmopathy.

The material was peripheral blood mononuclear cells (PBMCs), obtained at new diagnosis, from a patient treated with antithyroid drugs. These receptors came from a man aged 25-45 years with Graves disease.

The CDR3 coding sequence is TGTGCCAGCAGCTTATCTGGGTTCGTCAGGGCGAATTCACCCCTCCACTTT. Amino acids: CASSLSGFVRANSPLHF. The V call is TRBV7-9, the J call TRBJ1-6, with D possibly TRBD1 on 5 matching bases. CDR3 length: 17 amino acids. Germline V gene lookup returns CDR1 SEHNR and CDR2 FQNEAQ (reference sequence). Trimming removed 2 bases at V and 7 bases at J, with 18 bases between.

The CDR3 sequence: CASSSSGTRKSGELFF. CDR3 in DNA: TGTGCCAGCTCAAGCTCCGGGACACGGAAATCCGGGGAGCTGTTTTTT. This chain links TRBV18 with TRBJ2-2; the D gene is possibly TRBD1 (6 bases). The CDR3 runs 16 residues. Germline CDR1 is KGHSH and CDR2 is LQKENI. V shed 5 bases and J shed 6 bases, with 19 bases lying between them.

The count of this clonotype is one. This chain links TRBV29-1 with TRBJ1-5, with no clear D. Trimming stripped 1 base from V and 5 bases from J, with 3 bases between. CDR3 size: 11 residues. CDR1 is SQVTM and CDR2 is ANQGSEA in the germline V gene. The CDR3 DNA reads as TGCAGCGTTGAAGGCCATCAGCCCCAGCATTTT. Translating it yields CSVEGHQPQHF.

This clonotype has a count of ten or more. The rearrangement joins TRBV7-8 to TRBJ2-5; D is unclear. Trimming cost V 0 bases and J 4 bases, with 12 bases left between them. Germline-derived CDR1 and CDR2 are SGHVS and FQNEAQ. The CDR3 runs 15 residues. The CDR3 DNA reads TGTGCCAGCAGCTTAGCGGTAGGAAATCGAGAGACCCAGTACTTC. Residues: CASSLAVGNRETQYF.

This clonotype was seen many times. V is TRBV5-1 and J is TRBJ2-1; D gene ambiguous. Germline V CDR1 and CDR2: SGHRS, YFSETQ. Trimming pared 6 bases from V and 4 bases from J, leaving 11 bases between. CDR3 size: 13 residues. CDR3 in amino acids: CASTDTLYNEQFF. The CDR3 coding sequence is TGCGCCAGCACCGACACTTTATACAATGAGCAGTTCTTC.

The chain has TRBV14 and TRBJ2-4; D is undetermined. V dropped 4 bases and J dropped 6 bases, with 10 bases sitting between them. The CDR3 is 13 amino acids. Germline-derived CDR1 and CDR2 are SGHDN and FVKESK. The CDR3 nucleotides read TGTGCCAGCAGCCTCACGAGTGTAAACATTCAGTACTTC. It specifies CASSLTSVNIQYF.

This clonotype was counted only a few times. The chain links TRBV27 to TRBJ1-2; no reliable D call. V shed 5 bases and J shed 0 bases, with 13 bases lying between them. The CDR3 covers 15 residues. In germline, CDR1 is MNHEY, CDR2 SMNVEV (reference sequence). The CDR3 spells CASSPSGITNYGYTF. In nucleotides, the CDR3 is TGTGCCAGCAGTCCCTCGGGAATTACTAACTATGGCTACACCTTC.

This clonotype was detected many times. The chain recombines TRBV5-1 with TRBJ2-1; 15 nucleotides line up with TRBD2. CDR1 and CDR2 (germline): SGHRS, YFSETQ. This CDR3 is built from 16 residues. V shed 3 bases and J 7 bases; nucleotides not matched to a gene: 5. The CDR3: CASSWTSGRAWNEQFF. In DNA form, the CDR3 reads TGCGCCAGCAGCTGGACTAGCGGGAGGGCCTGGAATGAGCAGTTCTTC.

In this sample, this clonotype turned up a few times. The chain links TRBV20-1 to TRBJ1-3, with D hard to call. Germline V gene data show CDR1 as DFQATT and CDR2 as SNEGSKA (reference sequence). This CDR3 contains 16 residues. V lost 2 bases, J lost 0 bases, and 14 bases lay in between. This chain's CDR3 is CSARMRHGSSGNTIYF. CDR3 nucleotides: TGCAGTGCTAGAATGAGACATGGGAGCTCTGGAAACACCATATATTTT.

This clonotype has only a few counts. The rearrangement uses TRBV6-1 and TRBJ1-2; 8 nucleotides align to TRBD1. The V and J ends lost 11 bases and 4 bases, in that order; junction bases with no gene match: 6. CDR1 is MNHNS, CDR2 SASEGT, per germline. The CDR3 contains 12 residues. The CDR3 is CAGYGTGYGYTF. The CDR3, as DNA: TGTGCCGGGTATGGGACAGGCTATGGCTACACCTTC.

The rearrangement links TRBV14 to TRBJ1-5; D not resolved. Per germline, CDR1 SGHDN and CDR2 FVKESK. The CDR3 consists of 19 residues. The ends were cut back, 0 bases at V and 4 bases at J, with 22 bases in the middle. Here the CDR3 DNA reads TGTGCCAGCAGCCAAGATCGGTTTCTTTGTGGACGGCTTAATCAGCCCCAGCATTTT. This translates into CASSQDRFLCGRLNQPQHF.

This clonotype was counted between two and nine times. The CDR3 loop reads CAHDSEAYEQYF. As DNA, the CDR3 is TGTGCTCACGACAGCGAAGCCTACGAGCAGTACTTC. The chain uses TRBV30 and TRBJ2-7; TRBD1 might be the D (5 bases). The CDR3 spans 12 residues. Germline V CDR1 and CDR2: GTSNPN, SVGIG (reference sequence).

This clonotype was counted ten times or more. V gene TRBV2 combines with J gene TRBJ1-3; TRBD1 aligns across 7 bases. From germline, CDR1 is SNHLY and CDR2 FYNNEI. J was trimmed by 0 bases and V by 3 bases; bases with no gene match: 2. There are 15 residues in the CDR3. The CDR3 loop is CASSDGTVSGNTIYF. The CDR3 nucleotides read TGTGCCAGCAGTGACGGGACAGTCTCTGGAAACACCATATATTTT. Together with reference TRBV2 and TRBJ1-3, the CDR3 gives the full variable domain: EPEVTQTPSHQVTQMGQEVILRCVPISNHLYFYWYRQILGQKVEFLVSFYNNEISEKSEIFDDQFSVERPDGSNFTLKIRSTKLEDSAMYFCASSDGTVSGNTIYFGEGSWLTVV.

In the case of this clonotype: This may arise from a read error, as a much more abundant clone is one base away. The rearrangement links TRBV28 to TRBJ2-1, with TRBD2 matching 7 bases. The CDR3 is made up of 17 amino acids. Per germline, CDR1 MDHEN and CDR2 SYDVKM. Trimming cost V 7 bases and J 11 bases; bases outside gene matches: 23. Here the CDR3 reads CASTPLSGREGENKQFF. The CDR3 DNA follows: TGTGCCAGCACTCCCCTTTCGGGCAGGGAGGGAGAGAATAAGCAGTTCTTC.

This clonotype has a single count. V and J are TRBV6-1 and TRBJ1-1, with a tentative D call TRBD1 (5 bases). The CDR3 sequence is 16 residues long. V lost 7 bases and J lost 2, with 20 bases in between. Germline CDR1 is MNHNS and CDR2 is SASEGT. The CDR3 sequence is CASTLGRGAINTEAFF. CDR3 nucleotides: TGTGCCAGCACCCTAGGCCGTGGGGCCATCAACACTGAAGCTTTCTTT.

This rearrangement joins TRBV18 to TRBJ1-3, with D unclear. Trimming left V 6 bases short and J 1 base short, with 10 bases between. Looked up from germline, CDR1 is KGHSH and CDR2 is LQKENI. The CDR3 covers 14 residues. The CDR3 protein is CASSPDISGNTIYF. In DNA form, the CDR3 reads TGTGCCAGCTCGCCCGATATATCTGGAAACACCATATATTTT.

This clonotype was found many times. The rearrangement uses TRBV6-1 and TRBJ2-5; D not resolved. The CDR3 runs 13 residues. V gave up 11 bases and J gave up 4 bases, with 17 bases separating them. In germline, CDR1 is MNHNS, CDR2 SASEGT. The CDR3: CAAQPLGGETQYF. The CDR3 region has the DNA TGTGCCGCCCAACCGCTGGGCGGAGAGACCCAGTACTTC.

This chain connects TRBV25-1 to TRBJ2-7; D uncertain. The ends were cut back, 3 bases at V and 3 bases at J, with 6 bases in the middle. CDR1 and CDR2 (germline): MGHDK, SYGVNS. The CDR3 covers 12 residues. The CDR3 coding sequence is TGTGCCAGCAGTGACGCCGTCTACGAGCAGTACTTC. Residues: CASSDAVYEQYF.

In this sample, this clonotype turned up many times. The chain links TRBV29-1 to TRBJ2-3; 7 positions agree with TRBD2. CDR3 size: 14 residues. CDR1 and CDR2 (germline): SQVTM, ANQGSEA. Unmatched junction bases numbered 8, after V lost 4 bases and J lost 4 bases. The CDR3 nucleotides are TGCAGCGTTGTGGCGGGAGAATCATCAGATACGCAGTATTTT. Protein sequence: CSVVAGESSDTQYF.